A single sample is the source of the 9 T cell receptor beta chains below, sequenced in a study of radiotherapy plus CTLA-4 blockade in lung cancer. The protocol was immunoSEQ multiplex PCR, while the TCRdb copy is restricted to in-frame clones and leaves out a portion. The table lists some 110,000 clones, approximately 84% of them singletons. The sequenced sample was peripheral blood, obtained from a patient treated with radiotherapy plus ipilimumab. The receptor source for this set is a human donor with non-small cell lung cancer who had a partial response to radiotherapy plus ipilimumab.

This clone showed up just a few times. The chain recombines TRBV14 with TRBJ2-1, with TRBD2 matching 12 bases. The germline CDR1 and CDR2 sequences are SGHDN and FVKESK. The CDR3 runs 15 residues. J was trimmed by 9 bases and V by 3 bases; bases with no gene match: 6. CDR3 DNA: TGTGCCAGCAGCCAGGCCTCTAGCGGGAGGGGTGAGCAGTTCTTC. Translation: CASSQASSGRGEQFF.

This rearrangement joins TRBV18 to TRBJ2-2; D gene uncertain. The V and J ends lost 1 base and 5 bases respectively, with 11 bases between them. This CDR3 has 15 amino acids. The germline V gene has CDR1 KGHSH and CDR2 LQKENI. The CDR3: CASSPRSQTTGELFF. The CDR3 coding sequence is TGTGCCAGCTCACCACGTTCACAGACGACCGGGGAGCTGTTTTTT.

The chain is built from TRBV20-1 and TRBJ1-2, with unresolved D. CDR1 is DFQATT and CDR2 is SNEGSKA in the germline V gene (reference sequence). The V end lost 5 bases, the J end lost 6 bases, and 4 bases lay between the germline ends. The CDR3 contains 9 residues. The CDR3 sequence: CSAPDGYTF. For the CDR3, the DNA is TGCAGTGCTCCTGATGGCTACACCTTC.

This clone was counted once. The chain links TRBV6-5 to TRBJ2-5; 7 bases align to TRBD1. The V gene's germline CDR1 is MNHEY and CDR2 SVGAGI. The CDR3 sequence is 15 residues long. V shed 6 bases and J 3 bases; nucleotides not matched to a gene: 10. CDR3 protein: CASSKPGQKKETQYF. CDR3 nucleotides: TGTGCCAGCAGCAAACCGGGACAGAAAAAAGAGACCCAGTACTTC.

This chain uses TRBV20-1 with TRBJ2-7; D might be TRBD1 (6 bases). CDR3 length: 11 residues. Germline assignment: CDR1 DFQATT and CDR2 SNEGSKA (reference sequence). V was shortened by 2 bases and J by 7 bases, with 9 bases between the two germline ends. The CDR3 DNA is TGCAGTGCTAGACAGGGGAATGAGCAGTACTTC. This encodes CSARQGNEQYF.

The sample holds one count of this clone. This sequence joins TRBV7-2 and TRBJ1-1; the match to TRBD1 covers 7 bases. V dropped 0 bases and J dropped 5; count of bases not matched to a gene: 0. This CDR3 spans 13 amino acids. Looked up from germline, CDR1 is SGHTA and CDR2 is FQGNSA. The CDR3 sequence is CASSLAGQTEAFF. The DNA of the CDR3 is TGTGCCAGCAGCTTAGCGGGACAGACTGAAGCTTTCTTT.

CDR3 amino acids: CASSDTGKRSTDTQYF. In DNA, the CDR3 is TGTGCCAGCAGTGATACAGGGAAACGGAGCACAGATACGCAGTATTTT. The chain recombines TRBV6-1 with TRBJ2-3; possibly TRBD1 for D (6 bases). Germline V gene sequence: CDR1 MNHNS, CDR2 SASEGT. The CDR3 runs 16 residues. V lost 3 bases, J lost 0 bases, and 13 bases lay in between.

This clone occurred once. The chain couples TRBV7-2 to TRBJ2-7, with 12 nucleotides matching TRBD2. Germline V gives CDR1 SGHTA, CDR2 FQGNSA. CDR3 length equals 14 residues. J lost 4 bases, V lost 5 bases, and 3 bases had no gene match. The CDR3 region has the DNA TGTGCCAGCAGCCAGACTAGCGGGAGATACGAGCAGTACTTC. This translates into CASSQTSGRYEQYF. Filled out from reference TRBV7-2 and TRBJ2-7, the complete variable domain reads GAGVSQSPSNKVTEKGKDVELRCDPISGHTALYWYRQSLGQGLEFLIYFQGNSAPDKSGLPSDRFSAERTGGSVSTLTIQRTQQEDSAVYLCASSQTSGRYEQYFGPGTRLTVT.

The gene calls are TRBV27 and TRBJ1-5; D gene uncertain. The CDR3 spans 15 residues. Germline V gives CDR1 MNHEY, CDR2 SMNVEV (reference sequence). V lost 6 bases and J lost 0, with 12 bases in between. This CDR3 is CASRGTLYSNQPQHF. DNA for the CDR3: TGTGCCAGCAGGGGCACCTTGTATAGCAATCAGCCCCAGCATTTT.